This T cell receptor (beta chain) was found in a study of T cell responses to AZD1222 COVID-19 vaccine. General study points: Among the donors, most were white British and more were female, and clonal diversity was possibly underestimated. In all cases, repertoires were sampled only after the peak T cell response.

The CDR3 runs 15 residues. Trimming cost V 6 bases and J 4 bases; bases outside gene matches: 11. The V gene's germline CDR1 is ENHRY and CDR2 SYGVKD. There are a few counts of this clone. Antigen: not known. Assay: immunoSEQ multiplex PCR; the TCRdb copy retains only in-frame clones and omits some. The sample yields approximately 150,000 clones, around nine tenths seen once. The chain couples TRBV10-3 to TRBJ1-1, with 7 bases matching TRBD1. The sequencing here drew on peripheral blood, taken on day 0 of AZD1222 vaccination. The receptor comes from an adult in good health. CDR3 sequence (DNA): TGTGCCATCAGAGTAGACAGGGAATTCGGCACTGAAGCTTTCTTT. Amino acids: CAIRVDREFGTEAFF.